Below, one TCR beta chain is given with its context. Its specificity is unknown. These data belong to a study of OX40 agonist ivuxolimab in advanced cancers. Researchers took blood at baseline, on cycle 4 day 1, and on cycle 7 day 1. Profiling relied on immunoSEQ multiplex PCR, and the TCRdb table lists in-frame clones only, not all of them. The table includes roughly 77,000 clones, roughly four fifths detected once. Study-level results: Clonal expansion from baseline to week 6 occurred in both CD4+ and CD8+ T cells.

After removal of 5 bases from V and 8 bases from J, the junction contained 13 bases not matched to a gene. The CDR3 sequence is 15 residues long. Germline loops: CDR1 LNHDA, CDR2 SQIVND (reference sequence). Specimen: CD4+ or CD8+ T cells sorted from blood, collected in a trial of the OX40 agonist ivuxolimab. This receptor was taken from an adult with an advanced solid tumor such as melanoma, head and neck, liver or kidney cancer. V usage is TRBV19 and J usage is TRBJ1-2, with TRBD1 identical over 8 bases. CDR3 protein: CASSPWTGSEGGYTF. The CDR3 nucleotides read TGTGCCAGTAGTCCCTGGACAGGGTCGGAGGGCGGCTACACCTTC.